The 2 T cell receptor beta chains below were found in one sample sequenced in a study of T-cell reconstitution after alpha-beta-depleted transplantation in children. Unique molecular identifiers tagged the TCRbeta library. TCRdb recomputed calls from the PCR reads with MiXCR, one row per CDR3 protein. The sample holds about a million distinct CDR3 sequences, about 31% seen once. Specimen: PBMCs, mostly from graft donor cells, collected 360 days after TCRalphabeta/CD19-depleted stem cell transplant. The receptors originated from a boy under two years old who had a stem cell transplant for SCID, so the T cells may come from the graft donor.

A few counts support this clonotype. The chain links TRBV5-8 to TRBJ2-1, with D possibly TRBD2 on 6 matching bases. V was cut by 0 bases and J by 10 bases, with 11 bases left in between. This CDR3 region has 13 residues. CDR1 and CDR2 (germline): SGHTS, YDEGEE. The CDR3 reads CASSLAGDGEQFF. CDR3 in DNA: TGTGCCAGCAGCTTGGCGGGAGATGGGGAGCAGTTCTTC.

V usage is TRBV6-4 and J usage is TRBJ2-7; no firm D call. The CDR3 loop spans 12 amino acids. Germline V gene lookup returns CDR1 MRHNA and CDR2 SNTAGT. V lost 0 bases and J 3 bases, leaving 3 bases between the germline ends. The CDR3 nucleotides are TGTGCCAGCAGTGACTCGGTCTACGAGCAGTACTTC. Protein sequence: CASSDSVYEQYF.